This T cell receptor beta chain stems from a study of blood T cell repertoires in COVID-19. Authors' processing steps: Nucleated cell counts were estimated from reference gene primer amplification. Method: immunoSEQ multiplex PCR; TCRdb's copy keeps in-frame clones and lacks some. V, J and clone size are those of that table, while D and trimming were read from the DNA. This table holds approximately 210,000 clones, 80% to 85% found once. V shed 6 bases and J shed 4 bases, with 6 bases lying between them. This CDR3 is 11 amino acids long. Germline CDR1 is MNHEY and CDR2 is SVGAGI. Sequencing was carried out using peripheral blood. The chain links TRBV6-5 to TRBJ1-1; TRBD1 is a possible D gene (6 bases). This TCR derives from a man in his thirties or forties with active or convalescent COVID-19. This chain's CDR3 is CASRGGTEAFF. The CDR3 DNA sequence: TGTGCCAGCAGAGGGGGCACTGAAGCTTTCTTT.